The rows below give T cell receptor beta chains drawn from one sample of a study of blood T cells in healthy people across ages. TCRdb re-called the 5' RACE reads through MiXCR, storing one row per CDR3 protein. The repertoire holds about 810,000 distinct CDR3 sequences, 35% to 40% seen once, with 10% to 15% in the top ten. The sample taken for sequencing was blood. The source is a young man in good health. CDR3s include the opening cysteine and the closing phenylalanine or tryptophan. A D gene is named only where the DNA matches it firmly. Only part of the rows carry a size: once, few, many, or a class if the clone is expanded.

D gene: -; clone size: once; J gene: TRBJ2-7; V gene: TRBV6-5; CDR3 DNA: TGTGCCAGCAGTTATAGTGGGGGGACCGGCGAGCAGTACTTC; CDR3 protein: CASSYSGGTGEQYF
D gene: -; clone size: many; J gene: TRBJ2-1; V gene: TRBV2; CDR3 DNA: TGTGCCAGCAGTGAATGGGCCCCTTGGGAGCAGTTCTTC; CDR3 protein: CASSEWAPWEQFF
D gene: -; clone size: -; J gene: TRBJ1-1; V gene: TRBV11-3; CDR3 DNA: TGTGCCAGAGAGGACAGTCTAAACACTGAAGCTTTCTTT; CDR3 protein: CAREDSLNTEAFF
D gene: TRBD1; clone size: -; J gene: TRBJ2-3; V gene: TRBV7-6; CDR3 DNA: TGTGCCGGTGGACAGGGGTATTTAGATACGCAGTATTTT; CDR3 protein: CAGGQGYLDTQYF
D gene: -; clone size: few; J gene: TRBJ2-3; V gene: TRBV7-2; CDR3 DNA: TGTGCCAGCAGTTGGGGGGACGGGCGGGACACAGATACGCAGTATTTT; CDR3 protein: CASSWGDGRDTDTQYF
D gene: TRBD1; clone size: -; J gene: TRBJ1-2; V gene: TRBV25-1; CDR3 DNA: TGTGCCGGCAGTGAATATTGGCTGGGACAGGGGGAGAGGTATGGCTACACCTTC; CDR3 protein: CAGSEYWLGQGERYGYTF
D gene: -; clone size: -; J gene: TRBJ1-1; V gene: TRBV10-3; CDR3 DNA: TGTGCCATCAGGATTGTGGCGAACACTGAAGCTTTCTTT; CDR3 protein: CAIRIVANTEAFF
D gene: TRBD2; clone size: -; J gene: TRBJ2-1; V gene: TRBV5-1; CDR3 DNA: TGCGCCAGCAGCCCTCTAGCGGGGGTCAACCAACCGCAGTTCTTC; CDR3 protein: CASSPLAGVNQPQFF
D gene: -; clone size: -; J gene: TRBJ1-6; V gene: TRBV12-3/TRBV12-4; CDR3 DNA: TGTGCCAGCAGTAAGGGACGCCTGAGCTCCTATAATTCACCCCTCCACTTT; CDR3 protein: CASSKGRLSSYNSPLHF
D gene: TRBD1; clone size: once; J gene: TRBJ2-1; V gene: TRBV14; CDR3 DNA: TGTGTCAGCAGCCAAGATAAGGGGACAGGGATCCCTTACAATGAGCAGTTCTTC; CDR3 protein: CVSSQDKGTGIPYNEQFF
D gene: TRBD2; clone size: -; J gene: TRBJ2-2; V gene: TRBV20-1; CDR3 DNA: TGCAGTGCTAGGAACCCTAGCGGGTCGTACACCGGGGAGCTGTTTTTT; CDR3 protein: CSARNPSGSYTGELFF
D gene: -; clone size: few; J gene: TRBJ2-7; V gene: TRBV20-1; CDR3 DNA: TGCAGTGCTAGGCGGACCAATTACGAGCAGTACTTC; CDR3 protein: CSARRTNYEQYF
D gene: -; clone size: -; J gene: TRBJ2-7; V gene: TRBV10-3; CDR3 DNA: TGTGCCACTCTTGACAGTTCAGACCTCAATGAGCAGTACTTC; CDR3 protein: CATLDSSDLNEQYF
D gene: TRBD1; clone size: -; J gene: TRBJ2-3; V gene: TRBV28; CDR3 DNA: TGTGCCAGCAGTTCTCAAGGACAGGGCACAGATACGCAGTATTTT; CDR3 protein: CASSSQGQGTDTQYF
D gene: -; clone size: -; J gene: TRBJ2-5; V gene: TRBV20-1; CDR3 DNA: TGCAGTGCTATTAAGTCGGAAGGGGGTTCGTCGCAAGAGACCCAGTACTTC; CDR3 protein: CSAIKSEGGSSQETQYF
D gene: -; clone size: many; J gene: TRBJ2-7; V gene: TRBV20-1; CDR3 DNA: TGCAGTGCTAGCTATAGGGGACTCTACGAGCAGTACTTC; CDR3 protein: CSASYRGLYEQYF
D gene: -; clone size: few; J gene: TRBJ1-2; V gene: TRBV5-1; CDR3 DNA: TGCGCCAGCAGCTTGGAGGGACGGACGCACTATGGCTACACCTTC; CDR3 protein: CASSLEGRTHYGYTF
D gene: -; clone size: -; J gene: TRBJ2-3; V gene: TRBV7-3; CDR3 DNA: TGTGCCAGCAGCTTAACGAGAGAGACCACAGATACGCAGTATTTT; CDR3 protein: CASSLTRETTDTQYF
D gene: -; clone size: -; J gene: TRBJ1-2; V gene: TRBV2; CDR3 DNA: TGTGCCAGCAGTGACCCTGGAAGGTCTAACTATGGCTACACCTTC; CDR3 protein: CASSDPGRSNYGYTF
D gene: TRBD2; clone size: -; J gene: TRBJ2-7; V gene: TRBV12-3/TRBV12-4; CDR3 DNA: TGTGCCAGCAGTTTGCGACTAGCGGGGGCATACGAGCAGTACTTC; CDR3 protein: CASSLRLAGAYEQYF
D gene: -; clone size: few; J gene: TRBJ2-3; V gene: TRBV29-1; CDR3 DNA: TGCAGCGTTGGAGCTGGGAGCGAACGGAGCACAGATACGCAGTATTTT; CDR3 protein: CSVGAGSERSTDTQYF
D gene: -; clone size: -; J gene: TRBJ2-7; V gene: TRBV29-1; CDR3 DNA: TGCACCATTCAGGGGTCAGGGATGAGCTCCTACAATGAGCAGTACTTC; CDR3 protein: CTIQGSGMSSYNEQYF
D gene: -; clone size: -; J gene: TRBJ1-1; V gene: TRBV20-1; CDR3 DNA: TGCAGTGCTAGAGTAGGACCGATGAACACTGAAGCTTTCTTT; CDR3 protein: CSARVGPMNTEAFF
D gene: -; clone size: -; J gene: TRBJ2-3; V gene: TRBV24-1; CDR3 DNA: TGTGCCACCAGTGACGCAACGGGGATAGATACGCAGTATTTT; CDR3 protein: CATSDATGIDTQYF
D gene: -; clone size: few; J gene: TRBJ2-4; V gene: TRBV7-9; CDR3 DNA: TGTGCCAGCAGCTTAGCCGATAGCGGAGGCATTCAGTACTTC; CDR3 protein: CASSLADSGGIQYF
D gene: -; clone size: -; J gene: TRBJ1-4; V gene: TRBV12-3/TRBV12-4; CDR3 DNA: TGTGCCAGCAGTCGGACGGTCCGGAATGAAAAACTGTTTTTT; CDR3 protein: CASSRTVRNEKLFF
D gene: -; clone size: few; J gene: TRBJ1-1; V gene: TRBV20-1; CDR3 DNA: TGCAGTGCTAGAAAAGCCCTTCGACAGGATGACACTGAAGCTTTCTTT; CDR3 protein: CSARKALRQDDTEAFF
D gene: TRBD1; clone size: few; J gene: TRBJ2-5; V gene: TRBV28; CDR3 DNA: TGTGCCACCAAGACAGGGGGTCAAGAGACCCAGTACTTC; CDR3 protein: CATKTGGQETQYF
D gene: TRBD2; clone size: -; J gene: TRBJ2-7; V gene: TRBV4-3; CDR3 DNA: TGCGCCAGCAGCCACGGACTAGCGGGGGGCGGGGATGAGCAGTACTTC; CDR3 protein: CASSHGLAGGGDEQYF
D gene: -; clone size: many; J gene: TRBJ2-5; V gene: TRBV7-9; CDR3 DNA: TGTGCCAGCAGCGACGCGGCTTTGCAAGAGACCCAGTACTTC; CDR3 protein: CASSDAALQETQYF
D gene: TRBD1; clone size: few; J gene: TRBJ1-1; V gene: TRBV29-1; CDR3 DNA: TGCAGCGTCGACAGGGGGAGGATGAACACTGAAGCTTTCTTT; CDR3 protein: CSVDRGRMNTEAFF
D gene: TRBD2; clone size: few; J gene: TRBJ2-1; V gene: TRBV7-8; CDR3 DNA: TGTGCCAGCAGCTTAGGGCCAGGTAGCGGGGCCCTTGGGGAGAAGTTCTTC; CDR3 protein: CASSLGPGSGALGEKFF
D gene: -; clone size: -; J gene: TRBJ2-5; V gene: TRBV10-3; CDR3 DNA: TGTGCCATCAAAGGGAGTGGGGAGACCCAGTACTTC; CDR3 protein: CAIKGSGETQYF
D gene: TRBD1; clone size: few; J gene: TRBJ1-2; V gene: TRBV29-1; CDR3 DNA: TGCAGCGTTGGGGGAGGACAGGGTACCAATGGCTACACCTTC; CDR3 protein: CSVGGGQGTNGYTF
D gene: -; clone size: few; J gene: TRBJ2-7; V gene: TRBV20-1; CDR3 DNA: TGCAGAATGTTAGGGACAACGAGCTCCTACGAGCAGTACTTC; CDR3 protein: CRMLGTTSSYEQYF
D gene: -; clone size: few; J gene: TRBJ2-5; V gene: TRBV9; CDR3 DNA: TGTGCCAGCAGCGTAGGACGCAGGGCTCGAGGCCAAGAGACCCAGTACTTC; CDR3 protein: CASSVGRRARGQETQYF
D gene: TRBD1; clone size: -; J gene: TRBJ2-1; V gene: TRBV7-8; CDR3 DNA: TGTGCCAGCAGCTTAGAAGGCAGGGGGCGGCGTGAGCAGTTCTTC; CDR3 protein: CASSLEGRGRREQFF
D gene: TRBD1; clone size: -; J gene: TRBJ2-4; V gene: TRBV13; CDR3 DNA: TGTGCCAGCAGCCCCTTCCAGGGGGTTGCCAAAAACATTCAGTACTTC; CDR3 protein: CASSPFQGVAKNIQYF
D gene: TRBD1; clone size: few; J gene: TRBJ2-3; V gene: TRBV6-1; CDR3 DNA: TGTGCCAGCAGTGTGGACAGGGGAGGCACAGATACGCAGTATTTT; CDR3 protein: CASSVDRGGTDTQYF
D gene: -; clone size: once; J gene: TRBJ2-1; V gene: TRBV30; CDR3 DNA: TGTGCCTGGAGTTTTGGGGAGGACAATGAGCAGTTCTTC; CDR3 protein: CAWSFGEDNEQFF
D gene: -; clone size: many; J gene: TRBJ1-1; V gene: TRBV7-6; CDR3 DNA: TGTGCCAGCAGCTTAGAGGCAGGGCCGAACACTGAAGCTTTCTTT; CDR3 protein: CASSLEAGPNTEAFF
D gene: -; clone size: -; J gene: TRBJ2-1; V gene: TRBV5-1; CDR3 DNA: TGCGCCAGCAGCAGCAGGGAGATTGATGAGCAGTTCTTC; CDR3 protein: CASSSREIDEQFF
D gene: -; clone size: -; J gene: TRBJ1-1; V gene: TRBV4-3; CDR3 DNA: TGCGCCAGCAGCCTTCACACGAACACTGAAGCTTTCTTT; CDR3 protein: CASSLHTNTEAFF
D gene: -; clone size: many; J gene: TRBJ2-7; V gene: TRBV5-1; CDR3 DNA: TGCGCCAGCAGGGAGAGATCCAGCTCCTACGAGCAGTACTTC; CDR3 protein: CASRERSSSYEQYF
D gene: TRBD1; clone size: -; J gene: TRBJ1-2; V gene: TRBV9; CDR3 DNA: TGTGCCAGCAGCGCGGGGACAGGGGGTATTAGCTATGGCTACACCTTC; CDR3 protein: CASSAGTGGISYGYTF
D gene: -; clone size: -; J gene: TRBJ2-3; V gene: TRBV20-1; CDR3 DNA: TGCAGTGCGCCTTCAGGGGCCCGCACAGATACGCAGTATTTT; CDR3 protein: CSAPSGARTDTQYF
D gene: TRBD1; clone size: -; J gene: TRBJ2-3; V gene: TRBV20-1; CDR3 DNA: TGCAGTGCTAGGGGGACAGAGGGCCCCACAGATACGCAGTATTTT; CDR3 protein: CSARGTEGPTDTQYF
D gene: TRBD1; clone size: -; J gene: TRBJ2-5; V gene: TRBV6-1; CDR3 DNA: TGTGCCAGCAGTGAACTGGACAGGGCGGTAGAGACCCAGTACTTC; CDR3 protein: CASSELDRAVETQYF
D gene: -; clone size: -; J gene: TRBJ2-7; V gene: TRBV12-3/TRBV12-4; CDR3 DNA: TGTGCCAGCAGTCCCCGGAAGTACGAGTCCTACGAGCAGTACTTC; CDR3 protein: CASSPRKYESYEQYF
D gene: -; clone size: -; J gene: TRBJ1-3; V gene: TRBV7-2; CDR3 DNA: TGTGCCAGCAGCTTAGCAGGGACGGCCTCTGGAAACACCATATATTTT; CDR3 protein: CASSLAGTASGNTIYF
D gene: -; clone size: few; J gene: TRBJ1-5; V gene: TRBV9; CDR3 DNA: TGTGCCAGCAGCGTAGCCAGGGTTAAGGTGGGCAATCAGCCCCAGCATTTT; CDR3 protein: CASSVARVKVGNQPQHF
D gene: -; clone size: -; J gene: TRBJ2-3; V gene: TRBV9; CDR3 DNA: TGTGCCAGCAGCGTAGCTACCCGGGGATGGGATACGCAGTATTTT; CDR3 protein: CASSVATRGWDTQYF